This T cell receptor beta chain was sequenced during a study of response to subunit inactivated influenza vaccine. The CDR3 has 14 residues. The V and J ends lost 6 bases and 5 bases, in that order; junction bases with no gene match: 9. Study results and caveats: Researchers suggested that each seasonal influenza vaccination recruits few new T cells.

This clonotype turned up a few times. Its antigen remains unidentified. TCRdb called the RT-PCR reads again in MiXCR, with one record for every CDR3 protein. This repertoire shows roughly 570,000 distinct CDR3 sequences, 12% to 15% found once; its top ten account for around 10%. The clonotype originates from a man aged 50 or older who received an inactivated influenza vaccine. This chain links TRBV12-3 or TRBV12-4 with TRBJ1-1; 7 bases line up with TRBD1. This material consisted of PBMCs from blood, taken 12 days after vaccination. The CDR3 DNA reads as TGTGCCAGCAGCTCGACAGGGCGGCGGACTGAAGCTTTCTTT. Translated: CASSSTGRRTEAFF.